A single sample is the source of the 9 T cell receptor beta chains below, sequenced in a study of cytomegalovirus exposure and HLA in healthy donors (TCRdb year 2017). The library was obtained by the immunoSEQ multiplex PCR assay. The immuneACCESS repertoire file appears here via TCRdb, limited to in-frame rearrangements. These files lack a portion of the clones; in checked studies, under half of the deficit traces to unresolved V genes, and the cause of the others is not known. The sample table holds approximately 140,000 clones, of which 80% to 90% were seen once. The ten largest make up just under 3% of the sample. Sequences were obtained from PBMCs. These receptors were obtained from a man aged 18 to 29 in good health and CMV-seronegative.

The chain recombines TRBV5-4 with TRBJ2-1, with D possibly being TRBD2 (7 bases). CDR3 length: 15 residues. The V gene lost 1 base and the J gene lost 9 bases, with 17 bases spanning the gap. Germline loops: CDR1 SGHNT, CDR2 YYREEE (reference sequence). CDR3 amino acids: CASSLTGGLRTEQFF. For the CDR3, the DNA is TGTGCCAGCAGCTTGACCGGGGGGCTCAGGACTGAGCAGTTCTTC. Full variable domain (remainder filled in from reference TRBV5-4 and TRBJ2-1): ETGVTQSPTHLIKTRGQQVTLRCSSQSGHNTVSWYQQALGQGPQFIFQYYREEENGRGNFPPRFSGLQFPNYSSELNVNALELDDSALYLCASSLTGGLRTEQFFGPGTRLTVL.

The rearrangement links TRBV5-6 to TRBJ2-1; 11 bases align to TRBD1. This CDR3 has 19 amino acids. Trimming at V came to 4 bases and at J to 5 bases, leaving 17 bases not matched to a gene. Germline CDR1 reads SGHDT; CDR2 reads YYEEEE. This CDR3 is CASSPRTGGQLTADNEQFF. The CDR3 nucleotides are TGTGCCAGCAGCCCCCGGACAGGGGGCCAGTTAACTGCGGACAATGAGCAGTTCTTC.

The chain has TRBV6-1 and TRBJ2-7; no definite D call. CDR3 size: 14 residues. The germline CDR1 and CDR2 sequences are MNHNS and SASEGT. The V gene lost 8 bases and the J gene lost 0 bases, with 14 bases spanning the gap. The CDR3 here is CASADDTNSYEQYF. CDR3 nucleotides: TGTGCCAGCGCCGATGACACGAACTCCTACGAGCAGTACTTC.

This clone was counted a few times. The V and J genes are TRBV7-2 and TRBJ2-7; D might be TRBD2 (5 bases). The V end lost 0 bases, the J end lost 4 bases, and 10 bases lay between the germline ends. Germline CDR1 is SGHTA and CDR2 is FQGNSA. The CDR3 consists of 14 residues. The CDR3 loop reads CASSLAPGTYEQYF. The CDR3, as DNA: TGTGCCAGCAGCTTAGCGCCGGGAACTTACGAGCAGTACTTC.

A single count supports this clone. The chain employs TRBV18 and TRBJ1-3; TRBD1 is a possible D gene (6 bases). Per germline, CDR1 KGHSH and CDR2 LQKENI. The CDR3 extends over 18 amino acids. V dropped 1 base and J dropped 1 base, with 17 bases sitting between them. This CDR3 reads CASSPLTVRGASGNTIYF. The CDR3 bases are TGTGCCAGCTCACCACTCACAGTTCGGGGGGCGTCTGGAAACACCATATATTTT.

J is TRBJ1-5 and V is TRBV7-2, with a tentative D call TRBD1 (5 bases). Germline lookup yields CDR1 SGHTA and CDR2 FQGNSA. The ends were cut back, 1 base at V and 3 bases at J, with 7 bases in the middle. There are 14 residues in the CDR3. The CDR3 region is CASSLETANQPQHF. The CDR3 DNA reads as TGTGCCAGCAGCTTAGAGACAGCCAATCAGCCCCAGCATTTT.

This clone appeared a single time. The chain carries TRBV7-2 and TRBJ1-2, with D perhaps TRBD1 (6 bases). Germline CDR1 SGHTA, CDR2 FQGNSA. V gave up 5 bases and J gave up 7 bases, with 11 bases separating them. The CDR3 runs 12 residues. The CDR3 sequence is CASSQDSSGYTF. CDR3 DNA sequence: TGTGCCAGCAGCCAGGACAGTTCTGGCTACACCTTC.

The gene calls are TRBV18 and TRBJ2-1, with 9 bases fitting TRBD1. The length of the CDR3 is 16 residues. Germline trimming cut 3 bases from V and 7 bases from J; bases unmatched to any gene: 10. Germline V lookup: CDR1 KGHSH, CDR2 LQKENI. CDR3 loop: CASSPPGTGKGNEQFF. In DNA, the CDR3 is TGTGCCAGCTCACCCCCCGGGACAGGGAAGGGGAATGAGCAGTTCTTC.

This chain links TRBV28 with TRBJ1-1; D possibly corresponds to TRBD1 (5 bases). The CDR3 loop spans 14 amino acids. Per the germline V gene, CDR1 is MDHEN and CDR2 is SYDVKM. Between the trimmed V and J ends, which lost 7 bases and 5 bases, there was a span of 17 bases. The CDR3: CASIRGGVNTEAFF. The CDR3, as DNA: TGTGCCAGCATACGGGGGGGAGTCAATACTGAAGCTTTCTTT. Drawing the rest from reference TRBV28 and TRBJ1-1, the complete variable domain is DVKVTQSSRYLVKRTGEKVFLECVQDMDHENMFWYRQDPGLGLRLIYFSYDVKMKEKGDIPEGYSVSREKKERFSLILESASTNQTSMYLCASIRGGVNTEAFFGQGTRLTVV.